This is a list of T cell receptor beta chains from one sample in a study of T cells in localized non-small cell lung cancer. TCRdb's copy holds only in-frame clones and misses some; the assay was immunoSEQ multiplex PCR. The data hold tens of thousands of clones, with 88% observed a single time. Sequencing used peripheral blood, obtained before any cancer treatment. The receptors were gathered from a female donor over 55 with stage III squamous cell lung carcinoma. Each CDR3 is given with its conserved first and last residue. D genes are given only for firm matches. Size is omitted from some rows. Given values are once, few, many or a class for expanded clones.

J gene: TRBJ2-7
clone size: NA
V gene: TRBV11-2
D gene: NA
CDR3 DNA: TGTGCCAGCAGCCCAGGACAGAGAGTGAACTACGAGCAGTACTTC
CDR3 protein: CASSPGQRVNYEQYF

J gene: TRBJ2-5
clone size: NA
V gene: TRBV4-1
D gene: NA
CDR3 DNA: TGCGCCAGCAGCCAAAAGACGGACCAAGAGACCCAGTACTTC
CDR3 protein: CASSQKTDQETQYF

J gene: TRBJ2-7
clone size: few
V gene: TRBV28
D gene: TRBD1
CDR3 DNA: TGTGCCAGCAGGGGGGACAGGGTCTCCTACGAGCAGTACTTC
CDR3 protein: CASRGDRVSYEQYF

J gene: TRBJ1-3
clone size: once
V gene: TRBV28
D gene: NA
CDR3 DNA: TGTGCCAGCAGTTCAACCTACAGGGATACCCGGGACACCATATATTTT
CDR3 protein: CASSSTYRDTRDTIYF

J gene: TRBJ2-3
clone size: few
V gene: TRBV4-1
D gene: NA
CDR3 DNA: TGCGCCAGCAGCCGGAAGGGTGATACGCAGTATTTT
CDR3 protein: CASSRKGDTQYF

J gene: TRBJ2-7
clone size: NA
V gene: TRBV5-1
D gene: TRBD1
CDR3 DNA: TGCGCCAGCAGGCCCGGGACAGGGGGGAACGAGCAGTACTTC
CDR3 protein: CASRPGTGGNEQYF

J gene: TRBJ1-3
clone size: NA
V gene: TRBV4-1
D gene: NA
CDR3 DNA: TGCGCCAGCAGCCAAGTTCCGGGATCCGGAAACACCATATATTTT
CDR3 protein: CASSQVPGSGNTIYF

J gene: TRBJ1-2
clone size: once
V gene: TRBV6-5
D gene: NA
CDR3 DNA: TGTGCCAGCAGTTACCGGGGGGCAGGCTATGGCTACACTTTC
CDR3 protein: CASSYRGAGYGYTF

J gene: TRBJ1-1
clone size: NA
V gene: TRBV6-1
D gene: TRBD1
CDR3 DNA: TGTGCCAGCAGTGAAGCCCAGGGGGACACTGAAGCTTTCTTT
CDR3 protein: CASSEAQGDTEAFF

J gene: TRBJ1-1
clone size: NA
V gene: TRBV28
D gene: NA
CDR3 DNA: TGTGCCAGCAGTTTATACTGGTCCCAGGGTGGAGCTTTCTTT
CDR3 protein: CASSLYWSQGGAFF

J gene: TRBJ1-2
clone size: once
V gene: TRBV5-4
D gene: NA
CDR3 DNA: TGTGCCAGCAGCGGAGTGGCGGCGACCAACTATGGCTACACCTTC
CDR3 protein: CASSGVAATNYGYTF

J gene: TRBJ1-6
clone size: NA
V gene: TRBV19
D gene: NA
CDR3 DNA: TGTGCCAGTAGTGACCGCTATAATTCACCCCTCCACTTT
CDR3 protein: CASSDRYNSPLHF

J gene: TRBJ1-1
clone size: NA
V gene: TRBV19
D gene: NA
CDR3 DNA: TGTGCCAGTACTCACACCAACCGGGTTTTGAACACTGAAGCTTTCTTT
CDR3 protein: CASTHTNRVLNTEAFF

J gene: TRBJ2-3
clone size: NA
V gene: TRBV19
D gene: TRBD1
CDR3 DNA: TGTGCCAGTAGTATCGCGGGACAGGGGACCGATACGCAGTATTTT
CDR3 protein: CASSIAGQGTDTQYF

J gene: TRBJ2-7
clone size: NA
V gene: TRBV7-2
D gene: NA
CDR3 DNA: TGTGCCAGCAGCTTAATCAGGAACGACGAGCAGTACTTC
CDR3 protein: CASSLIRNDEQYF

J gene: TRBJ2-2
clone size: NA
V gene: TRBV23-1
D gene: NA
CDR3 DNA: TGCGCCAGCAGTCAACCAGGGAATCTTCCCAGGGAGAAATTTCCCGGGGAGCTGTTTTTT
CDR3 protein: CASSQPGNLPREKFPGELFF

J gene: TRBJ2-7
clone size: few
V gene: TRBV10-3
D gene: NA
CDR3 DNA: TGTGCCATCAGTGAAGGGTCCTACGAGCAGTACTTC
CDR3 protein: CAISEGSYEQYF

J gene: TRBJ2-3
clone size: NA
V gene: TRBV25-1
D gene: TRBD2
CDR3 DNA: TGTGCCAGCAGTGACCCTTGGACTAGCGGGGGGGAATTGGATACGCAGTATTTT
CDR3 protein: CASSDPWTSGGELDTQYF

J gene: TRBJ2-1
clone size: few
V gene: TRBV2
D gene: TRBD1
CDR3 DNA: TGTGCCAGCAGTGATACAGGGGGCTCCTACAATGAGCAGTTCTTC
CDR3 protein: CASSDTGGSYNEQFF

J gene: TRBJ1-2
clone size: NA
V gene: TRBV18
D gene: NA
CDR3 DNA: TGTGCCAGCTCACCAGGGTCAGGGATTTACGGTGGCTACACCTTC
CDR3 protein: CASSPGSGIYGGYTF

J gene: TRBJ2-2
clone size: NA
V gene: TRBV7-3
D gene: TRBD2
CDR3 DNA: TGTGCCAGCAGCCGGACTAGCTTGGGCGGGGAGCTGTTTTTT
CDR3 protein: CASSRTSLGGELFF

J gene: TRBJ2-3
clone size: NA
V gene: TRBV9
D gene: TRBD1
CDR3 DNA: TGTGCCAGCAGCAAGACAGGGGCAGATACGCAGTATTTT
CDR3 protein: CASSKTGADTQYF

J gene: TRBJ2-1
clone size: once
V gene: TRBV5-1
D gene: TRBD2
CDR3 DNA: TGCGCCAGCAGCTTGGTACTAGCGGATTCCTACAATGAGCAGTTCTTC
CDR3 protein: CASSLVLADSYNEQFF

J gene: TRBJ1-2
clone size: NA
V gene: TRBV7-6
D gene: NA
CDR3 DNA: TGTGCCAGCAGCGGGGGGGTTCACTATGGCTACACCTTC
CDR3 protein: CASSGGVHYGYTF

J gene: TRBJ2-2
clone size: NA
V gene: TRBV7-9
D gene: TRBD1
CDR3 DNA: TGTGCCAGCAAGAACTTGGGACAGGGCAACACCGGGGAGCTGTTTTTT
CDR3 protein: CASKNLGQGNTGELFF

J gene: TRBJ1-1
clone size: once
V gene: TRBV28
D gene: NA
CDR3 DNA: TGTGCCAGCAGTTTAACAACCACTGAAGCTTTCTTT
CDR3 protein: CASSLTTTEAFF

J gene: TRBJ2-2
clone size: once
V gene: TRBV28
D gene: TRBD2
CDR3 DNA: TGTGCCAGCAGTTTGAGCGGGGGGGCGGCCGGGGAGCTGTTTTTT
CDR3 protein: CASSLSGGAAGELFF

J gene: TRBJ1-2
clone size: NA
V gene: TRBV19
D gene: NA
CDR3 DNA: TGTGCCAGTAGAGGGAGAGGAGGATTC
CDR3 protein: CASRGRGGF

J gene: TRBJ2-5
clone size: NA
V gene: TRBV7-6
D gene: NA
CDR3 DNA: TGTGCCAGCAGCTTTGCCCAAGAGACCCAGTACTTC
CDR3 protein: CASSFAQETQYF

J gene: TRBJ2-5
clone size: NA
V gene: TRBV6-1
D gene: TRBD2
CDR3 DNA: TGTGCCAGCAGTGATCTAGCGGGAGCGATAGGAGAGACCCAGTACTTC
CDR3 protein: CASSDLAGAIGETQYF

J gene: TRBJ2-7
clone size: NA
V gene: TRBV28
D gene: TRBD1
CDR3 DNA: TGTGCCAGCAGTGCCGGGACAGGGTCCCCTAGATTGTCTTACGAGCAGTACTTC
CDR3 protein: CASSAGTGSPRLSYEQYF

J gene: TRBJ2-5
clone size: NA
V gene: TRBV7-8
D gene: NA
CDR3 DNA: TGTGCCAGCAGCTTGGGAGTAGCGGCGGGACAAGAGACCCAGTACTTC
CDR3 protein: CASSLGVAAGQETQYF

J gene: TRBJ1-4
clone size: NA
V gene: TRBV14
D gene: NA
CDR3 DNA: TGTGCCAGCAGCCAAGTTGGACACGGCGAGGGAAAACTGTTTTTT
CDR3 protein: CASSQVGHGEGKLFF

J gene: TRBJ2-1
clone size: NA
V gene: TRBV11-2
D gene: TRBD2
CDR3 DNA: TGTGCCAGCAGCTTAGAAAGAGGGAAAACTAGCGGGTACAATGAGCAGTTCTTC
CDR3 protein: CASSLERGKTSGYNEQFF

J gene: TRBJ2-3
clone size: NA
V gene: TRBV4-1
D gene: TRBD1
CDR3 DNA: TGCGCCAGCAGCCAAGAATGGACAGGGGGTTCAGATACGCAGTATTTT
CDR3 protein: CASSQEWTGGSDTQYF

J gene: TRBJ1-5
clone size: NA
V gene: TRBV6-1
D gene: NA
CDR3 DNA: TGTGCCAGCAGTGCCTGGGAGGATCAGCCCCAGCATTTT
CDR3 protein: CASSAWEDQPQHF

J gene: TRBJ2-7
clone size: NA
V gene: TRBV20-1
D gene: NA
CDR3 DNA: TGCAGTGCTCACAGCTCCTACGAGCAGTACTTC
CDR3 protein: CSAHSSYEQYF

J gene: TRBJ2-3
clone size: NA
V gene: TRBV7-2
D gene: TRBD2
CDR3 DNA: TGTGCCAGCAGCTTTTCGGGGGGGCTGGCAGATACGCAGTATTTT
CDR3 protein: CASSFSGGLADTQYF

J gene: TRBJ2-5
clone size: NA
V gene: TRBV5-4
D gene: TRBD2
CDR3 DNA: TGTGCCAGCAGCGTGGGACTAGCGGGAGGTTCAGAGACCCAGTACTTC
CDR3 protein: CASSVGLAGGSETQYF

J gene: TRBJ1-6
clone size: NA
V gene: TRBV28
D gene: NA
CDR3 DNA: TGTGCCAGCAGTTTGGAGGCCGACCCATCACCCCTCCACTTT
CDR3 protein: CASSLEADPSPLHF

J gene: TRBJ2-2
clone size: NA
V gene: TRBV7-2
D gene: NA
CDR3 DNA: TGTGCCAGCCGGGCCGGACCCCTCACCGGGGAGCTGTTTTTT
CDR3 protein: CASRAGPLTGELFF

J gene: TRBJ2-1
clone size: NA
V gene: TRBV4-1
D gene: NA
CDR3 DNA: TGCGCCAGCAGTCGGGATAATACATTGGGTGAGCAGTTCTTC
CDR3 protein: CASSRDNTLGEQFF

J gene: TRBJ1-1
clone size: NA
V gene: TRBV10-3
D gene: NA
CDR3 DNA: TGTGCTATCACGGGATCCCAACAGGCCGAAGCTTTCTTT
CDR3 protein: CAITGSQQAEAFF

J gene: TRBJ2-7
clone size: few
V gene: TRBV5-6
D gene: TRBD1
CDR3 DNA: TGTGCCAGCAGCTTGGGGCCCCCGGGACAGGGGGGGGATGAGCAGTACTTC
CDR3 protein: CASSLGPPGQGGDEQYF